The sample holds one count of the clone carrying this TCR beta chain. Its target is unknown. Germline-derived CDR1 and CDR2 are SGDLS and YYNGEE. The CDR3 length is 14 residues. V gave up 0 bases and J gave up 8 bases, with 11 bases separating them. Once cultured for under 11 days, the cells underwent separation to obtain CD4+ T cells. The data belong to a study of vaccination effects on CD4 cells after COVID-19. Findings and limits, study-wide: Sampling in the study covered few convalescent patients and included no early post-infection timepoints.

The assay was immunoSEQ multiplex PCR, and TCRdb's table has in-frame clones only and misses some. Of about 58,000 clones listed, about 83% were seen once; the top ten hold 2.5% to 3.5%. The receptor was derived from a human donor who received a COVID-19 vaccine. The V call is TRBV9, the J call TRBJ1-4; tentatively, D is TRBD1 (6 bases). The specimen comprised CD4+ T cells from PBMCs cultured without peptide, sampled before COVID-19 vaccination. In DNA, the CDR3 is TGTGCCAGCAGCGTAGCAGGGGCTGAAGAAAAACTGTTTTTT. Translated: CASSVAGAEEKLFF. Variable domain in full (rest from reference TRBV9 and TRBJ1-4): DSGVTQTPKHLITATGQRVTLRCSPRSGDLSVYWYQQSLDQGLQFLIQYYNGEERAKGNILERFSAQQFPDLHSELNLSSLELGDSALYFCASSVAGAEEKLFFGSGTQLSVL.